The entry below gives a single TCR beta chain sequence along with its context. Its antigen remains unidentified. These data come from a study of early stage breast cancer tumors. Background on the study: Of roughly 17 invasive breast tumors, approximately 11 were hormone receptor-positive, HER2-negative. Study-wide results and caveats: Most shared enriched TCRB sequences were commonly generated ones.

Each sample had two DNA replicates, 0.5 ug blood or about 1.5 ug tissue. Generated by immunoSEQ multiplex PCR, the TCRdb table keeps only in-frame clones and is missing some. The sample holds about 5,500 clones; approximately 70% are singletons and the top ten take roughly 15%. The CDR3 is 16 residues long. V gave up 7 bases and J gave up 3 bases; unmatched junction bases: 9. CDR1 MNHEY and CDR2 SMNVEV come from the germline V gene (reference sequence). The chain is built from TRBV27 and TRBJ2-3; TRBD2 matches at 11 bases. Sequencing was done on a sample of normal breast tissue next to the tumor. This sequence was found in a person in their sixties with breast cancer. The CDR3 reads CASNPLLAGGTDTQYF. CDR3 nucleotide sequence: TGTGCCAGCAACCCCCTTCTAGCGGGGGGAACAGATACGCAGTATTTT.